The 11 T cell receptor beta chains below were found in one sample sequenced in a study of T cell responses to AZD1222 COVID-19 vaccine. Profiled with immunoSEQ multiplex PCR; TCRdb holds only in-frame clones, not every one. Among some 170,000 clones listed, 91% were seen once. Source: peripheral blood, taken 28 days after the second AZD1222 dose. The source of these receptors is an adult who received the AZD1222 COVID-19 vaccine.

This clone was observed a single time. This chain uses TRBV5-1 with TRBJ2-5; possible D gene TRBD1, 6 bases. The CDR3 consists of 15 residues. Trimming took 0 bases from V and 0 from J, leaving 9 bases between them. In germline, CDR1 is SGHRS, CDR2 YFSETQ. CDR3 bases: TGCGCCAGCAGCTTGGCCACAGGGTACCAAGAGACCCAGTACTTC. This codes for CASSLATGYQETQYF.

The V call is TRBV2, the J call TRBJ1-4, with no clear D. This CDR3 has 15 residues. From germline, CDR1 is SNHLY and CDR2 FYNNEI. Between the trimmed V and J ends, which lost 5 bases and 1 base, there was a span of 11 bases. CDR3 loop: CASSLLRGTNEKLFF. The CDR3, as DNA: TGTGCCAGCAGTTTACTTCGGGGAACTAATGAAAAACTGTTTTTT. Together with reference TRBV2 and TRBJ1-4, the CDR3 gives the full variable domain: EPEVTQTPSHQVTQMGQEVILRCVPISNHLYFYWYRQILGQKVEFLVSFYNNEISEKSEIFDDQFSVERPDGSNFTLKIRSTKLEDSAMYFCASSLLRGTNEKLFFGSGTQLSVL.

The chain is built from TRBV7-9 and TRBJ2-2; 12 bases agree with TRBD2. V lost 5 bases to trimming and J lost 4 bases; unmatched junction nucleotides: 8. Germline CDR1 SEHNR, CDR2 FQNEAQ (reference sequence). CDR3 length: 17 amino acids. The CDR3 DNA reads TGTGCCAGCAGCGCGAGGACTAGCGGGGACCCCACCGGGGAGCTGTTTTTT. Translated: CASSARTSGDPTGELFF. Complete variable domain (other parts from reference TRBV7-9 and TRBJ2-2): DTGVSQNPRHKITKRGQNVTFRCDPISEHNRLYWYRQTLGQGPEFLTYFQNEAQLEKSRLLSDRFSAERPKGSFSTLEIQRTEQGDSAMYLCASSARTSGDPTGELFFGEGSRLTVL.

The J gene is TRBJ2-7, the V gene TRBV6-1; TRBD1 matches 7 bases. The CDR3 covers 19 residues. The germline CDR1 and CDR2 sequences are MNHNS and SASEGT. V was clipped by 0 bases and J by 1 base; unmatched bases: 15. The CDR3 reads CASSEAWGTVGRPSYEQYF. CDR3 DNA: TGTGCCAGCAGTGAAGCTTGGGGGACAGTGGGACGACCTTCCTACGAGCAGTACTTC.

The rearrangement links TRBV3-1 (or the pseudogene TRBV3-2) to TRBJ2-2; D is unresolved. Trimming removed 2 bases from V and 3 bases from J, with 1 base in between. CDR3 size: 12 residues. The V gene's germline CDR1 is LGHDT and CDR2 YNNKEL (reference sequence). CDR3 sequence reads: CASSQYTGELFF. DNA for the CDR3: TGTGCCAGCAGCCAATACACCGGGGAGCTGTTTTTT.

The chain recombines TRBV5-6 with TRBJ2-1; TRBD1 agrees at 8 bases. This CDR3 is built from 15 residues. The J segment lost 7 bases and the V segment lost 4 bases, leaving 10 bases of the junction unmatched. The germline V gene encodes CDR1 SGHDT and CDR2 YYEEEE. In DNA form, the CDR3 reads TGTGCCAGCAGCCTTTTCAGGGGGCGCACGAATGAGCAGTTCTTC. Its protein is CASSLFRGRTNEQFF.

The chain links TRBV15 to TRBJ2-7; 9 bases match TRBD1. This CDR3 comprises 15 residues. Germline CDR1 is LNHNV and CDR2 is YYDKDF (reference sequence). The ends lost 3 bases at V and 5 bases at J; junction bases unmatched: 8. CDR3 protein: CATSRKQGAFNEQYF. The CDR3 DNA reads TGTGCCACCAGCAGGAAACAGGGGGCGTTCAACGAGCAGTACTTC. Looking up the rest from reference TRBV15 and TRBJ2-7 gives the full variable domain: DAMVIQNPRYQVTQFGKPVTLSCSQTLNHNVMYWYQQKSSQAPKLLFHYYDKDFNNEADTPDNFQSRRPNTSFCFLDIRSPGLGDTAMYLCATSRKQGAFNEQYFGPGTRLTVT.

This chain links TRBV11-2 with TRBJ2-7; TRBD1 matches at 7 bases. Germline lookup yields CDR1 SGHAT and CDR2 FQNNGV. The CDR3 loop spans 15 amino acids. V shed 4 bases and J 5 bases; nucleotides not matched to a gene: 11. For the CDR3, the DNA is TGTGCCAGCAGCTCCCGACAGGGAGTAGGGGACGAGCAGTACTTC. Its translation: CASSSRQGVGDEQYF.

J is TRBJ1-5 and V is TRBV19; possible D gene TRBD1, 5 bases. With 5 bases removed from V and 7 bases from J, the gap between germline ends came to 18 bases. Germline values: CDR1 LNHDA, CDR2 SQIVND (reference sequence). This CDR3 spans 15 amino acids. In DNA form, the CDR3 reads TGTGCCAGTAGTCCGCCGGGACGGAGAATGCAGCCCCAGCATTTT. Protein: CASSPPGRRMQPQHF. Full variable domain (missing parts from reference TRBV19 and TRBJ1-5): DGGITQSPKYLFRKEGQNVTLSCEQNLNHDAMYWYRQDPGQGLRLIYYSQIVNDFQKGDIAEGYSVSREKKESFPLTVTSAQKNPTAFYLCASSPPGRRMQPQHFGDGTRLSIL.

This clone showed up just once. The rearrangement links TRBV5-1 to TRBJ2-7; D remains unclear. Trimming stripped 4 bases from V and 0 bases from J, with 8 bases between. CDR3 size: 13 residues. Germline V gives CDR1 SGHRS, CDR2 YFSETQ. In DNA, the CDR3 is TGCGCCAGCAGCGCTAGGAGCTCCTACGAGCAGTACTTC. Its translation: CASSARSSYEQYF.

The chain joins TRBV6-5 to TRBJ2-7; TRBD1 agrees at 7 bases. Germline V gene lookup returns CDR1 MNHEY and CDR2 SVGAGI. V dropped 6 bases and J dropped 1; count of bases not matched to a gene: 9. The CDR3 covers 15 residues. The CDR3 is CASRVGQRLSYEQYF. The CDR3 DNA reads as TGTGCCAGCAGGGTGGGACAGCGACTATCCTACGAGCAGTACTTC.